The 15 T cell receptor beta chains given below trace back to one sample, sequenced in a study of T-cell reconstitution after alpha-beta-depleted transplantation in children. Unique molecular identifiers featured in how the TCRbeta library was prepared. In TCRdb, the PCR reads were re-called with MiXCR into one record per CDR3 protein. This table holds 800,000 to 1,000,000 distinct CDR3 sequences, about 29% found once. Here the sequenced sample was PBMCs, mostly from graft donor cells, taken 360 days after TCRalphabeta/CD19-depleted stem cell transplant. These receptor sequences come from a boy less than two years old who had a stem cell transplant for SCID, so the T cells may come from the graft donor.

This chain connects TRBV7-9 to TRBJ1-1; TRBD1 agrees at 9 bases. Germline V gives CDR1 SEHNR, CDR2 FQNEAQ (reference sequence). The CDR3 totals 15 residues. Losses at the gene ends were 1 base for V and 3 bases for J; bases not matched to a gene: 3. Here the CDR3 reads CASSLVWDRDTEAFF. The CDR3 DNA reads as TGTGCCAGCAGCTTAGTTTGGGACAGGGACACTGAAGCTTTCTTT.

This clonotype was seen more than once but under ten times. V gene TRBV12-3 or TRBV12-4 combines with J gene TRBJ2-7, with D uncertain. There are 12 residues in the CDR3. V was pared by 7 bases and J by 6 bases, with 13 bases between. For the CDR3, the DNA is TGTGCCAGCAAGCGTCTATTGGGCGAGCAGTACTTC. It is translated as CASKRLLGEQYF.

The V call is TRBV18, the J call TRBJ2-7, with 11 positions matching TRBD1. V trimming: 4 bases; J trimming: 5 bases; junction bases outside the gene matches: 7. CDR3 length: 15 amino acids. Germline V gene sequence: CDR1 KGHSH, CDR2 LQKENI. DNA of the CDR3: TGTGCCAGCTCACTTCGGACAGGGGGCCCCGACGAGCAGTACTTC. Its protein is CASSLRTGGPDEQYF. Using reference TRBV18 and TRBJ2-7 for the parts outside the CDR3, the full variable domain is NAGVMQNPRHLVRRRGQEARLRCSPMKGHSHVYWYRQLPEEGLKFMVYLQKENIIDESGMPKERFSAEFPKEGPSILRIQQVVRGDSAAYFCASSLRTGGPDEQYFGPGTRLTVT.

V usage is TRBV5-6 and J usage is TRBJ2-5; D is possibly TRBD1 (6 bases). CDR1 and CDR2 (germline): SGHDT, YYEEEE. V shed 0 bases and J shed 5 bases, with 23 bases lying between them. The CDR3 extends over 18 amino acids. The CDR3 DNA sequence: TGTGCCAGCAGCTTGGTCGGTCTACCACTACAGGGATCGGAGACCCAGTACTTC. Residues: CASSLVGLPLQGSETQYF.

The chain couples TRBV14 to TRBJ2-7; D call uncertain. Per germline, CDR1 SGHDN and CDR2 FVKESK. The CDR3 has 13 amino acids. V gave up 0 bases and J gave up 6 bases, with 9 bases separating them. DNA for the CDR3: TGTGCCAGCAGCCAAGACATTTTCGGCGAGCAGTACTTC. This gives the protein CASSQDIFGEQYF.

The chain uses TRBV7-6 and TRBJ2-3; D not certain. The CDR3 is 13 amino acids. Germline CDR1 reads SGHVS; CDR2 reads FNYEAQ. Deletions cut 5 bases from V and 2 bases from J, with 8 bases between. The CDR3 DNA is TGTGCCAGCAGCCATAAGTCCACAGATACGCAGTATTTT. Its protein product is CASSHKSTDTQYF.

This clonotype was seen only a few times. V is TRBV25-1 and J is TRBJ1-2; D remains ambiguous. Germline V gene sequence: CDR1 MGHDK, CDR2 SYGVNS. V was shortened by 5 bases and J by 3 bases, with 10 bases between the two germline ends. The CDR3 has 13 residues. The CDR3 spells CASSRTTDYGYTF. In DNA, the CDR3 is TGTGCCAGCAGTCGTACCACCGACTATGGCTACACCTTC.

For the CDR3, the DNA is TGTGCCAGCAGCCCCTGGACAGGCTCAGGGGAGACCCAGTACTTC. Protein sequence: CASSPWTGSGETQYF. The chain recombines TRBV11-2 with TRBJ2-5; 7 nucleotides align to TRBD1. CDR3 length: 15 residues. Trimming took 5 bases from V and 5 from J; bases not matched to a gene: 11. Germline values: CDR1 SGHAT, CDR2 FQNNGV.

CDR3 sequence (DNA): TGTGCCAGCAGCTTAATAAGCATTCAGGTTTCGAGGGCTTTCTTT. Amino acid sequence: CASSLISIQVSRAFF. The chain is built from TRBV7-3 and TRBJ1-1; no reliable D call. The CDR3 loop spans 15 amino acids. CDR1 and CDR2 (germline): SGHTA, FQGTGA. Trimming removed 1 base at V and 11 bases at J, with 20 bases between.

The chain employs TRBV11-2 and TRBJ2-7, with D perhaps matching TRBD1 or TRBD2 (5 bases each). Trimming stripped 5 bases from V and 12 bases from J, with 26 bases between. This CDR3 is 15 amino acids long. Germline V lookup: CDR1 SGHAT, CDR2 FQNNGV. In DNA form, the CDR3 reads TGTGCCAGCAGCGACACCCCGGGACCTTCCACGAAGGGGTACTTC. Protein: CASSDTPGPSTKGYF.

This clonotype was detected ten times or more. The V call is TRBV28, the J call TRBJ2-1, with unresolved D. Germline V gene sequence: CDR1 MDHEN, CDR2 SYDVKM. The V gene lost 4 bases and the J gene lost 0 bases, with 7 bases spanning the gap. This CDR3 has 14 residues. The CDR3 is CASSYVNSYNEQFF. The DNA of the CDR3 is TGTGCCAGCAGTTACGTTAACTCCTACAATGAGCAGTTCTTC.

This clonotype was detected a few times. This sequence joins TRBV4-2 and TRBJ2-2; perhaps TRBD2 as D (6 bases). The CDR3 spans 16 residues. Deletions cut 4 bases from V and 0 bases from J, with 12 bases between. Germline values: CDR1 LGHNA, CDR2 YNFKEQ. CDR3 sequence: CASSPTSWSNTGELFF. CDR3 DNA sequence: TGTGCCAGCAGCCCTACTAGCTGGTCGAACACCGGGGAGCTGTTTTTT.

The rearrangement links TRBV29-1 to TRBJ2-7, with TRBD2 identical over 10 bases. There are 12 residues in the CDR3. The J segment lost 6 bases and the V segment lost 5 bases, leaving 4 bases of the junction unmatched. Germline assignment: CDR1 SQVTM and CDR2 ANQGSEA. The CDR3 DNA is TGCAGCGTTCTAGCGGGGGTGCGCGAGCAGTACTTC. Protein product: CSVLAGVREQYF.

This clonotype was seen ten or more times. A read error may account for a junction end that differs from germline. The chain's CDR3 is CASSLVGETQYF. CDR3 bases: TGTGCCAGCAGCTTAGTGGGAGAGACCCAGTACTTC. The chain carries TRBV5-1 and TRBJ2-5; D uncertain. This CDR3 has 12 residues. The germline V gene has CDR1 SGHRS and CDR2 YFSETQ.

The chain employs TRBV19 and TRBJ2-2; 8 nucleotides match TRBD2. CDR1 is LNHDA and CDR2 is SQIVND in the germline V gene (reference sequence). V lost 9 bases to trimming and J lost 4 bases; unmatched junction nucleotides: 10. CDR3 size: 15 residues. CDR3 residues: CASRYQRGSTGELFF. As DNA, the CDR3 is TGTGCCAGCCGTTACCAGCGGGGGTCCACCGGGGAGCTGTTTTTT. Full variable domain (rest looked up from reference TRBV19 and TRBJ2-2): DGGITQSPKYLFRKEGQNVTLSCEQNLNHDAMYWYRQDPGQGLRLIYYSQIVNDFQKGDIAEGYSVSREKKESFPLTVTSAQKNPTAFYLCASRYQRGSTGELFFGEGSRLTVL.